The following is a T cell receptor (beta chain) sequence with its context. CDR3 length: 17 amino acids. The V and J ends lost 3 bases and 2 bases respectively, with 17 bases between them. In germline, CDR1 is KGHSH, CDR2 LQKENI. The data derive from a study of T cells in Graves' hyperthyroidism and ophthalmopathy. A lack of ophthalmopathy progression within 18 months defined stable Graves' hyperthyroidism. The CDR3 regions of TCR beta were amplified from RNA transcripts. First-round RT-PCR targeting the TCR CDR3 was performed with the HTBI primer set. TCRdb fed the multiplex PCR reads into MiXCR, producing one record per CDR3 protein. The data hold 300,000 to 350,000 distinct CDR3 sequences, with approximately 15% observed a single time.

V is TRBV18 and J is TRBJ2-1; D may match TRBD1 or TRBD2 (5 bases each). Material: blood. The TCR comes from a woman in her 30s with Graves' hyperthyroidism. The DNA of the CDR3 is TGTGCCAGCTCACCCTGGGTGTTGAGGGGCGCCTACAATGAGCAGTTCTTC. It yields the protein CASSPWVLRGAYNEQFF.